Following are 3 T cell receptor beta chains from one sample sequenced in a study of early T cells in non-severe SARS-CoV-2 infection. TCRdb ran MiXCR on the 5' RACE reads and lists one entry per CDR3 protein. The sample lists about 26,000 distinct CDR3 sequences; about 3.8% were seen once. Sequencing used whole blood. The receptors were sampled from an adult who was a healthcare worker with PCR-confirmed SARS-CoV-2 infection or an uninfected control (not recorded which).

This chain connects TRBV27 to TRBJ2-3; 12 bases are shared with TRBD2. The CDR3 has 22 amino acids. Germline V gene sequence: CDR1 MNHEY, CDR2 SMNVEV (reference sequence). Trimming at V came to 9 bases and at J to 1 base, leaving 26 bases not matched to a gene. Here the CDR3 DNA reads TGTGCCAGTGGGCGCTTTGGTGCTGGGCTAGCGGGAGGGCCGAGGGGCACAGATACGCAGTATTTT. The encoded protein is CASGRFGAGLAGGPRGTDTQYF.

This clonotype was detected ten times or more. The chain links TRBV25-1 to TRBJ2-5; D not certain. V lost 10 bases and J lost 0, with 6 bases in between. In germline, CDR1 is MGHDK, CDR2 SYGVNS. The CDR3 covers 11 residues. CDR3 sequence (DNA): TGTGCCACCCAGGACCAAGAGACCCAGTACTTC. This gives the protein CATQDQETQYF.

The chain uses TRBV28 and TRBJ2-1; tentative D call: TRBD2 (6 bases). Trimming took 4 bases from V and 1 from J, leaving 11 bases between them. The CDR3 loop spans 15 amino acids. Germline-derived CDR1 and CDR2 are MDHEN and SYDVKM. The CDR3 is CASSYSEGSYNEQFF. The CDR3 bases are TGTGCCAGCAGTTACTCGGAGGGATCCTACAATGAGCAGTTCTTC.